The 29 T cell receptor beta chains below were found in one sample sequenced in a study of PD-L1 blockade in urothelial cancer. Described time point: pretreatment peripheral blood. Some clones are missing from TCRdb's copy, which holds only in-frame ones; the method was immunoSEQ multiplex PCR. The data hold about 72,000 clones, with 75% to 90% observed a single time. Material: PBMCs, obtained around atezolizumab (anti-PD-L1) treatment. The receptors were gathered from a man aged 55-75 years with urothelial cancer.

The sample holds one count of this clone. CDR3 bases: TGTGCCAGCAGGGAGACGGTGAACACTGAAGCTTTCTTT. It encodes CASRETVNTEAFF. This rearrangement joins TRBV6-1 to TRBJ1-1; D unresolved. The germline V gene encodes CDR1 MNHNS and CDR2 SASEGT. The CDR3 length is 13 residues. Trimming pared 6 bases from V and 0 bases from J, leaving 8 bases between.

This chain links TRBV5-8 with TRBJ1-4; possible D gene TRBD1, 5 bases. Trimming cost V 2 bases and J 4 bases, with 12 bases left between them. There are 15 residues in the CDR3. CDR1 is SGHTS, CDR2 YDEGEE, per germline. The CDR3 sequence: CASSFPGTLNEKLFF. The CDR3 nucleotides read TGTGCCAGCAGCTTCCCCGGGACTCTTAATGAAAAACTGTTTTTT.

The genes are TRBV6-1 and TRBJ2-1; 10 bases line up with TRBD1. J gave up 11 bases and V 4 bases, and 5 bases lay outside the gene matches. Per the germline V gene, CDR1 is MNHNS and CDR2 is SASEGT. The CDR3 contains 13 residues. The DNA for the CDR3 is TGTGCCAGCAGTGGAGGACAGGGGGACAAGCAGTTCTTC. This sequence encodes CASSGGQGDKQFF.

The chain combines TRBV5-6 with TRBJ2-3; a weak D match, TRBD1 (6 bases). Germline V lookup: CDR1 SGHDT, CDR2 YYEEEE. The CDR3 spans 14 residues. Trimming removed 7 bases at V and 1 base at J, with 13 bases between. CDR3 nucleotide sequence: TGTGCCAGCGGCAGGGGAAGGGGCACAGATACGCAGTATTTT. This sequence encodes CASGRGRGTDTQYF.

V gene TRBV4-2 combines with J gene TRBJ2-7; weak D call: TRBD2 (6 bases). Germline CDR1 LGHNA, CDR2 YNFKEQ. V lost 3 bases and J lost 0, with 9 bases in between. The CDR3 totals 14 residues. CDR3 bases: TGTGCCAGCAGCCATAGCGGAAGCTCCTACGAGCAGTACTTC. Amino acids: CASSHSGSSYEQYF.

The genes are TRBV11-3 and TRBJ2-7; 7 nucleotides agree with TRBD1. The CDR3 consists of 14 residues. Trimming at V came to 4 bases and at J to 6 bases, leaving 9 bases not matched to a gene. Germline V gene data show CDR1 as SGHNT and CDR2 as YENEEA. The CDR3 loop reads CASSSRSPGGEQYF. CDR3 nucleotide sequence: TGTGCCAGCAGCTCCCGCTCGCCAGGGGGCGAGCAGTACTTC. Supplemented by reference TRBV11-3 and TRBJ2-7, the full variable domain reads EAGVVQSPRYKIIEKKQPVAFWCNPISGHNTLYWYLQNLGQGPELLIRYENEEAVDDSQLPKDRFSAERLKGVDSTLKIQPAELGDSAVYLCASSSRSPGGEQYFGPGTRLTVT.

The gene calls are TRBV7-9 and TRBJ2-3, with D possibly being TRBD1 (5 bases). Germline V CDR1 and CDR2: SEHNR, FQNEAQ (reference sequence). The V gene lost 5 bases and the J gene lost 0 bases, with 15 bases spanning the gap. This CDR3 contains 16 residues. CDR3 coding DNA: TGTGCCAGCAGCGTCCAGGGTACTACTAGCACAGATACGCAGTATTTT. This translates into CASSVQGTTSTDTQYF.

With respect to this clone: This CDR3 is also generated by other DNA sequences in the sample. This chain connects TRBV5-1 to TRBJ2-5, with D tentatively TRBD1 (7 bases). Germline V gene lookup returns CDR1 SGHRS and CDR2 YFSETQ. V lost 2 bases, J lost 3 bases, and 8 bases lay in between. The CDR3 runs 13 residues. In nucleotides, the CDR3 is TGCGCCAGCAGCTTCAGGGGGGAAGAGACCCAGTACTTC. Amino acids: CASSFRGEETQYF.

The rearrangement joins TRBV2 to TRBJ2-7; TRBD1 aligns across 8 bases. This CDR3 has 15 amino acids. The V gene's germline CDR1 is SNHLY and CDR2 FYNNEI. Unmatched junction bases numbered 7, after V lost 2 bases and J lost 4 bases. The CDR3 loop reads CASSESNRGRYEQYF. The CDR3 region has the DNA TGTGCCAGCAGTGAATCCAACAGGGGGAGGTACGAGCAGTACTTC.

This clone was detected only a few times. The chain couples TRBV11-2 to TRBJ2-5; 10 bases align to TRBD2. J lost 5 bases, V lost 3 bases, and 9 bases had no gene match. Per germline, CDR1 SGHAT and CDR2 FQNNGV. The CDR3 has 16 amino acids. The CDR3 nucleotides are TGTGCCAGCAGCTTTACCAGCGGGGGGGCTTTTGAGACCCAGTACTTC. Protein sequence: CASSFTSGGAFETQYF.

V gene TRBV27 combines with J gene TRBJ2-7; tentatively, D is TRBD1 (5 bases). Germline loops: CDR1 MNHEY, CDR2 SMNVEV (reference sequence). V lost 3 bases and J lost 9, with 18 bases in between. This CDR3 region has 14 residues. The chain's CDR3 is CASSFSWGGPLQYF. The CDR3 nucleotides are TGTGCCAGCAGTTTTTCCTGGGGCGGCCCTCTGCAGTACTTC.

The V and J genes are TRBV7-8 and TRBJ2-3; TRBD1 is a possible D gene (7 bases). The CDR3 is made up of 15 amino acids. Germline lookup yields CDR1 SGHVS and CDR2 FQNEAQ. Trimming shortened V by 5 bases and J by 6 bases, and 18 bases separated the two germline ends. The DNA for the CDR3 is TGTGCCAGCAGCGCGCTACAGGGGACTCAGGATACGCAGTATTTT. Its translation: CASSALQGTQDTQYF. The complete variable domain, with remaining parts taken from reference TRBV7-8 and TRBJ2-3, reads GAGVSQSPRYKVAKRGQDVALRCDPISGHVSLFWYQQALGQGPEFLTYFQNEAQLDKSGLPSDRFFAERPEGSVSTLKIQRTQQEDSAVYLCASSALQGTQDTQYFGPGTRLTVL.

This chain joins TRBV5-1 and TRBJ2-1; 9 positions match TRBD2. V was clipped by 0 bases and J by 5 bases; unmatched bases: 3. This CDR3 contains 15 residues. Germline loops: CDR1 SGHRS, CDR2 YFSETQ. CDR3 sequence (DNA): TGCGCCAGCAGCTTGGGACTAGCGGACAACAATGAGCAGTTCTTC. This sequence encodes CASSLGLADNNEQFF.

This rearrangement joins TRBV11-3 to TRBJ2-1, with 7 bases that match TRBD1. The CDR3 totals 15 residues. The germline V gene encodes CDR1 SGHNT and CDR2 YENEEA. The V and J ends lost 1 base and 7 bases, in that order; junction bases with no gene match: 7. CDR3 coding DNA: TGTGCCAGCAGCTTAGGGGGACAGCTGTCGAATGAGCAGTTCTTC. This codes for CASSLGGQLSNEQFF.

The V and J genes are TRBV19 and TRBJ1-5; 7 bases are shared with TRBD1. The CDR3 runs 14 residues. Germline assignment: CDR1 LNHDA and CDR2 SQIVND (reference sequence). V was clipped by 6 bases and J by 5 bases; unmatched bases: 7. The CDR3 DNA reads TGTGCCAGTAGCCGTGCAGGGGGTTATCAGCCCCAGCATTTT. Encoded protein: CASSRAGGYQPQHF.

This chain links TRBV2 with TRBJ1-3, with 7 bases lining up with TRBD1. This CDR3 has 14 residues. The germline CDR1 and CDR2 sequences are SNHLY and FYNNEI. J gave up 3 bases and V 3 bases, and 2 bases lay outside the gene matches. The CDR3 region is CASSEAGGGNTIYF. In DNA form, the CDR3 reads TGTGCCAGCAGTGAGGCAGGGGGTGGAAACACCATATATTTT.

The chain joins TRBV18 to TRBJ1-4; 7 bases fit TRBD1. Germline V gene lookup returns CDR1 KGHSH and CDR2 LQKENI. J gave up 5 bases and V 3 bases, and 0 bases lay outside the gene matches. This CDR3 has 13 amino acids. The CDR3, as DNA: TGTGCCAGCTCACCGGGACAGAATGAAAAACTGTTTTTT. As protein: CASSPGQNEKLFF.

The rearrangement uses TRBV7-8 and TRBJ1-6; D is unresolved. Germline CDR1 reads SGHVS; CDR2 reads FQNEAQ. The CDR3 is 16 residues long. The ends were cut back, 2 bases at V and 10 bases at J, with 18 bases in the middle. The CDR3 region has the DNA TGTGCCAGCAGCTTATTGGGGAGGTTAATCGGATCACCCCTCCACTTT. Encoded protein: CASSLLGRLIGSPLHF.

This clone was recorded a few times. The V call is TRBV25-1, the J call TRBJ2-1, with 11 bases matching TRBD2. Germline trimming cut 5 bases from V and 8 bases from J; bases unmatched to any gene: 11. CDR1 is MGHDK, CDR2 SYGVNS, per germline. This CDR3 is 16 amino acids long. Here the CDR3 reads CASSKGSGGAADEQFF. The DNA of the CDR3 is TGTGCCAGCAGTAAGGGTAGCGGGGGGGCGGCCGATGAGCAGTTCTTC.

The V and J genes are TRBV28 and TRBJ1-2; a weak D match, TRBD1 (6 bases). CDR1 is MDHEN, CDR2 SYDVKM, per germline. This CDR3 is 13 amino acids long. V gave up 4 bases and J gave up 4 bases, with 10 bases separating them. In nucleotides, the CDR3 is TGTGCCAGCAGTTGGGTAGGGGGCTATGGCTACACCTTC. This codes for CASSWVGGYGYTF.

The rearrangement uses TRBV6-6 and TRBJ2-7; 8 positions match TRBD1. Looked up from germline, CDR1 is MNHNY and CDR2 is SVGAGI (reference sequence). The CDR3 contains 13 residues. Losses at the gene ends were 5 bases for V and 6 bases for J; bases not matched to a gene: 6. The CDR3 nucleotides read TGTGCCAGCAGTAACGGACAGGGCGGCGAGCAGTACTTC. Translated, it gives CASSNGQGGEQYF.

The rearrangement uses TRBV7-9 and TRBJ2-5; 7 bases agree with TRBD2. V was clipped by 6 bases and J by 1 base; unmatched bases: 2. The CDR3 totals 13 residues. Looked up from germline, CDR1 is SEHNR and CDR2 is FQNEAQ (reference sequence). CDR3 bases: TGTGCCAGCAGAATAGCGGGCCAAGAGACCCAGTACTTC. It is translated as CASRIAGQETQYF.

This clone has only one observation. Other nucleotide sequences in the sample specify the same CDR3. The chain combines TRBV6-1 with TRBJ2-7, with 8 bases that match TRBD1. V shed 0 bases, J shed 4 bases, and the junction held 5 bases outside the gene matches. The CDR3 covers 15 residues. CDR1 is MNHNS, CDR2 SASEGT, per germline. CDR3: CASSEASGGIYEQYF. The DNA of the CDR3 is TGTGCCAGCAGTGAAGCTTCAGGGGGCATTTACGAGCAGTACTTC.

CDR3 region: CATSRGMGTGTVGNSGNTIYF. The CDR3 DNA reads as TGTGCCACCAGCAGAGGTATGGGGACAGGGACGGTGGGGAACTCTGGAAACACCATATATTTT. J is TRBJ1-3 and V is TRBV15, with TRBD1 matching over 9 bases. The CDR3 is 21 amino acids. With 1 base clipped from V and 0 bases from J, the junction kept 16 bases outside the gene matches. Germline V lookup: CDR1 LNHNV, CDR2 YYDKDF (reference sequence).

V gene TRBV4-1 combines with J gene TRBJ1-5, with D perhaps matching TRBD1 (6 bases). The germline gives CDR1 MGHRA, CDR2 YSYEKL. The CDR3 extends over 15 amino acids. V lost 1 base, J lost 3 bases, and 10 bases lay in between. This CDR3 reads CASSQGTAFNQPQHF. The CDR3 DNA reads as TGCGCCAGCAGCCAAGGGACAGCATTCAATCAGCCCCAGCATTTT.

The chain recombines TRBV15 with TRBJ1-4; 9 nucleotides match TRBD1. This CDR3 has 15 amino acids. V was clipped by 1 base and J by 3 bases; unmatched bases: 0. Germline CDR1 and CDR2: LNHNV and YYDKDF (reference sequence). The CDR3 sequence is CATSRGQGANEKLFF. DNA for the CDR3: TGTGCCACCAGCAGAGGACAGGGGGCTAATGAAAAACTGTTTTTT.

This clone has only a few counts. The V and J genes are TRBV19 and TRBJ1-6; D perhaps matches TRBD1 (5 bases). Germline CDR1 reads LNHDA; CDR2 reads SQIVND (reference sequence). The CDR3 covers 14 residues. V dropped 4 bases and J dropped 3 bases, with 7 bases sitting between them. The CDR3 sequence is CASSTTGYNSPLHF. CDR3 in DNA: TGTGCCAGTAGTACAACAGGCTATAATTCACCCCTCCACTTT.

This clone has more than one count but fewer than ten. CDR3 bases: TGTGCCACCAGCGGTAGACAGAACTTACTCACAGATACGCAGTATTTT. It translates to CATSGRQNLLTDTQYF. V usage is TRBV15 and J usage is TRBJ2-3, with D perhaps TRBD1 (5 bases). The CDR3 loop spans 16 amino acids. Trimming took 5 bases from V and 2 from J, leaving 17 bases between them. Looked up from germline, CDR1 is LNHNV and CDR2 is YYDKDF (reference sequence).

CDR3 loop: CASSPGGGTNYGYTF. The CDR3 coding sequence is TGCGCCAGCAGCCCCGGGGGGGGGACTAACTATGGCTACACCTTC. J is TRBJ1-2 and V is TRBV5-1; possible D gene TRBD1, 5 bases. From germline, CDR1 is SGHRS and CDR2 YFSETQ. The CDR3 covers 15 residues. The ends were cut back, 4 bases at V and 0 bases at J, with 13 bases in the middle.